This T cell receptor beta chain is drawn from a study of identical twins. Germline CDR1 SEHNR, CDR2 FQNEAQ (reference sequence). The CDR3 has 14 residues. Trimming took 1 base from V and 4 from J, leaving 8 bases between them. cDNA carried unique molecular identifiers, and a universal primer site was added by template switching. TCRdb ran MiXCR on the 5' RACE reads and lists one entry per CDR3 protein. The table lists 650,000 to 800,000 distinct CDR3 sequences, less than 10% of them singletons. The data were also submitted as part of a second study, on yellow fever vaccine responses in identical twins.

This chain joins TRBV7-9 and TRBJ2-1; D gene unclear. The TCR was taken from a woman younger than 35 in good health. Specimen: PBMCs. The CDR3 DNA follows: TGTGCCAGCAGCTTAGAGGCCGAATACAATGAGCAGTTCTTC. Residues: CASSLEAEYNEQFF.